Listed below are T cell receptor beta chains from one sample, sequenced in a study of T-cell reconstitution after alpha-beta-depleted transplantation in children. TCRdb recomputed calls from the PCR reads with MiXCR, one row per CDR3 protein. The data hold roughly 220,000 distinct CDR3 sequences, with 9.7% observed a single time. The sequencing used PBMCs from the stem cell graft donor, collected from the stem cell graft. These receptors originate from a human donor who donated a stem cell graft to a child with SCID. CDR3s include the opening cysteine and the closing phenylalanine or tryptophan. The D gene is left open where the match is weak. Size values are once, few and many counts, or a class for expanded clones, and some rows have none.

cdr3_nt: TGTGCCAGCAGCCGCTCCTCGTTT
cdr3_aa: CASSRSSF
v_call: TRBV12-3/TRBV12-4
d_call: -
clone_size: -
j_call: TRBJ1-3

cdr3_nt: TGTGCCAGCAACGGCCCCGAGACAGGGGCTGGCTATGGCTACACCTTC
cdr3_aa: CASNGPETGAGYGYTF
v_call: TRBV6-5
d_call: TRBD1
clone_size: many
j_call: TRBJ1-2

cdr3_nt: TGTGCCAGCAGCCAAGAGCTAAAGGGGCGAACTGGAAACACCATATATTTT
cdr3_aa: CASSQELKGRTGNTIYF
v_call: TRBV4-2
d_call: -
clone_size: -
j_call: TRBJ1-3

cdr3_nt: TGTGCCAGCAGCACCCGGGGAGCCACTAATGAAAAACTGTTTTTT
cdr3_aa: CASSTRGATNEKLFF
v_call: TRBV3-1
d_call: -
clone_size: many
j_call: TRBJ1-4

cdr3_nt: TGTGCCAGCAGTGAAGGACTAGCGGGGGGCAATGAGCAGTTCTTC
cdr3_aa: CASSEGLAGGNEQFF
v_call: TRBV6-4
d_call: TRBD2
clone_size: many
j_call: TRBJ2-1

cdr3_nt: TGTGCCATCAGCGATACAGGGGTCTCACCCCTCCACTTT
cdr3_aa: CAISDTGVSPLHF
v_call: TRBV10-3
d_call: TRBD1
clone_size: many
j_call: TRBJ1-6

cdr3_nt: TGCAGCGCCCTGGGACTTGCGCAGTTCTTC
cdr3_aa: CSALGLAQFF
v_call: TRBV29-1
d_call: -
clone_size: many
j_call: TRBJ2-1

cdr3_nt: TGTGCCAGCAGCGATACTAGCGGTGTCACAGATACGCAGTATTTT
cdr3_aa: CASSDTSGVTDTQYF
v_call: TRBV6-4
d_call: TRBD2
clone_size: many
j_call: TRBJ2-3

cdr3_nt: TGCAGTGCTAGACAACCGGGACTAGGGAAAGAGACCCAGTACTTC
cdr3_aa: CSARQPGLGKETQYF
v_call: TRBV20-1
d_call: TRBD2
clone_size: many
j_call: TRBJ2-5

cdr3_nt: TGTGCCAGCAGCTTCACCAAAATCGGGACTCCGTTATACGAGCAGTACTTC
cdr3_aa: CASSFTKIGTPLYEQYF
v_call: TRBV3-1
d_call: -
clone_size: many
j_call: TRBJ2-7

cdr3_nt: TGCAGTGCGGGGGCGGGGGGTACTTACGAGCAGTACTTC
cdr3_aa: CSAGAGGTYEQYF
v_call: TRBV20-1
d_call: TRBD2
clone_size: many
j_call: TRBJ2-7

cdr3_nt: TGTGCCAGCAGCTCCCGTAGCGGGGGGGCCCGGAATGAGCAGTTCTTC
cdr3_aa: CASSSRSGGARNEQFF
v_call: TRBV7-2
d_call: TRBD2
clone_size: few
j_call: TRBJ2-1

cdr3_nt: TGCGCCAGCAGCCCTAGCGGGGATACGCAGTATTTT
cdr3_aa: CASSPSGDTQYF
v_call: TRBV5-1
d_call: TRBD2
clone_size: many
j_call: TRBJ2-3

cdr3_nt: TGTGCCAGCAGTTACGGACGGACCCCTCTCTCCTACGAGCAGTACTTC
cdr3_aa: CASSYGRTPLSYEQYF
v_call: TRBV6-2/TRBV6-3
d_call: -
clone_size: many
j_call: TRBJ2-7

cdr3_nt: TGTGCCAGCAGTTTAGAGGTCAGCTACTACGAGCAGTACTTC
cdr3_aa: CASSLEVSYYEQYF
v_call: TRBV12-3/TRBV12-4
d_call: -
clone_size: many
j_call: TRBJ2-7

cdr3_nt: TGCGCCAGCAGCCCCACGAGGCCGGGAGATACGCAGTATTTT
cdr3_aa: CASSPTRPGDTQYF
v_call: TRBV5-1
d_call: -
clone_size: many
j_call: TRBJ2-3

cdr3_nt: TGTGCCAGCACCAGGACAGGGCCCGGTCATAATTCACCCCTCCACTTT
cdr3_aa: CASTRTGPGHNSPLHF
v_call: TRBV7-9
d_call: TRBD1
clone_size: many
j_call: TRBJ1-6

cdr3_nt: -
cdr3_aa: CASSFFGQGASGTGEPFF
v_call: TRBV5-1
d_call: -
clone_size: -
j_call: TRBJ2-2

cdr3_nt: TGCAGTGCTAGAGGATCAGGAGGAAACACTGAAGCTTTCTTT
cdr3_aa: CSARGSGGNTEAFF
v_call: TRBV20-1
d_call: -
clone_size: -
j_call: TRBJ1-1

cdr3_nt: TGTGCCAGCAGGAGACAGAGCGGGACTGAAGCTTTCTTT
cdr3_aa: CASRRQSGTEAFF
v_call: TRBV2
d_call: -
clone_size: many
j_call: TRBJ1-1

cdr3_nt: TGCAGTGCCTCACAGGACCCGGGTAATGAAAAACTGTTTTTT
cdr3_aa: CSASQDPGNEKLFF
v_call: TRBV20-1
d_call: -
clone_size: -
j_call: TRBJ1-4

cdr3_nt: TGCGCCAGCAGTTACGGACAGATGAACACCGGGGAGCTGTTTTTT
cdr3_aa: CASSYGQMNTGELFF
v_call: TRBV5-1
d_call: -
clone_size: many
j_call: TRBJ2-2

cdr3_nt: TGTGCCACCGGCGTCAGCTCCTACAATGAGCAGTTCTTC
cdr3_aa: CATGVSSYNEQFF
v_call: TRBV24-1
d_call: -
clone_size: few
j_call: TRBJ2-1

cdr3_nt: TGTGCCAGCAGCCAACTGGACAGGGGCGGAGGCTACACCTTC
cdr3_aa: CASSQLDRGGGYTF
v_call: TRBV3-1
d_call: TRBD1
clone_size: few
j_call: TRBJ1-2

cdr3_nt: TGTGCCAGCAGTTCACAGGGAGGGGATGAAAAACTGTTTTTT
cdr3_aa: CASSSQGGDEKLFF
v_call: TRBV6-5
d_call: -
clone_size: many
j_call: TRBJ1-4

cdr3_nt: TGCGCCAGCAGCCCGGAGGACAGGAGCACCGTGGAGCTGTTTTTT
cdr3_aa: CASSPEDRSTVELFF
v_call: TRBV4-3
d_call: TRBD1
clone_size: -
j_call: TRBJ2-2

cdr3_nt: TGTGCCAGCAGTTACCCCACGGGACACCAAGAGACCCAGTACTTC
cdr3_aa: CASSYPTGHQETQYF
v_call: TRBV6-5
d_call: -
clone_size: -
j_call: TRBJ2-5

cdr3_nt: TGTGCCAGCAGTTCCCTCGGGCTAGAGGAGACCCAGTACTTC
cdr3_aa: CASSSLGLEETQYF
v_call: TRBV27
d_call: -
clone_size: -
j_call: TRBJ2-5

cdr3_nt: TGTGCCACCGAGATGGGAATCCGGGGGGTCACTTACTATGGCTACACCTTC
cdr3_aa: CATEMGIRGVTYYGYTF
v_call: TRBV15
d_call: -
clone_size: many
j_call: TRBJ1-2

cdr3_nt: TGTGCCAGCAGCTGGTATCTCAGCTCCTACGAGCAGTACTTC
cdr3_aa: CASSWYLSSYEQYF
v_call: TRBV7-2
d_call: -
clone_size: many
j_call: TRBJ2-7

cdr3_nt: TGCGCCAGCAGGGAGGAAATAGCGGGGGCCGCCACAGATACGCAGTATTTT
cdr3_aa: CASREEIAGAATDTQYF
v_call: TRBV10-1
d_call: TRBD2
clone_size: many
j_call: TRBJ2-3

cdr3_nt: TGTGCCAGCTCACCTCTGACCGGGAGTTCCTACAATGAGCAGTTCTTC
cdr3_aa: CASSPLTGSSYNEQFF
v_call: TRBV18
d_call: -
clone_size: many
j_call: TRBJ2-1

cdr3_nt: TGTGCCACCCGAAGGGACAGAACTTCTAGCACAGATACGCAGTATTTT
cdr3_aa: CATRRDRTSSTDTQYF
v_call: TRBV6-1
d_call: TRBD1
clone_size: many
j_call: TRBJ2-3

cdr3_nt: TGTGCCAGCAGTGAAAGGGGAGGCGCCTATGGCTACACCTTC
cdr3_aa: CASSERGGAYGYTF
v_call: TRBV6-1
d_call: -
clone_size: many
j_call: TRBJ1-2

cdr3_nt: TGCAGCGTTGAATACAAGGACAGGAGTTACAATGAGCAGTTCTTC
cdr3_aa: CSVEYKDRSYNEQFF
v_call: TRBV29-1
d_call: TRBD1
clone_size: many
j_call: TRBJ2-1

cdr3_nt: TGTGCCAGCAGCCCGTCGGGCGGGGGCCATGACGGCTACACCTTC
cdr3_aa: CASSPSGGGHDGYTF
v_call: TRBV16
d_call: -
clone_size: many
j_call: TRBJ1-2

cdr3_nt: TGCAGCGTTCTGGGGCCGGGGGCCCGATTTGGTGAGCAGTTCTTC
cdr3_aa: CSVLGPGARFGEQFF
v_call: TRBV29-1
d_call: -
clone_size: many
j_call: TRBJ2-1

cdr3_nt: TGCGCCAGCAACCCGACGGCAGCGGGGGATGAGCAGTTCTTC
cdr3_aa: CASNPTAAGDEQFF
v_call: TRBV5-1
d_call: TRBD2
clone_size: -
j_call: TRBJ2-1

cdr3_nt: TGTGCCATCAGAGACAGCGGGGGGGGCACTGAAGCTTTCTTT
cdr3_aa: CAIRDSGGGTEAFF
v_call: TRBV10-3
d_call: -
clone_size: many
j_call: TRBJ1-1

cdr3_nt: TGTGCCAGCAGCAAAGGCGTCAAGGCTACCTACGAGCAGTACTTC
cdr3_aa: CASSKGVKATYEQYF
v_call: TRBV21-1
d_call: -
clone_size: many
j_call: TRBJ2-7

cdr3_nt: TGTGCCAGCAGCCCTGAACTAGCGCCACATATCCGCGAGCAGTACTTC
cdr3_aa: CASSPELAPHIREQYF
v_call: TRBV5-5
d_call: TRBD2
clone_size: many
j_call: TRBJ2-7

cdr3_nt: TGTGCCAGCAGCCCGGGGGTTTGGTCTAGCGGGAATGAGCAGTTCTTC
cdr3_aa: CASSPGVWSSGNEQFF
v_call: TRBV7-9
d_call: TRBD2
clone_size: many
j_call: TRBJ2-1

cdr3_nt: TGCGCCAGCAGCCAAGGTGGGAGATCCCCCTACAATGAGCAGTTCTTC
cdr3_aa: CASSQGGRSPYNEQFF
v_call: TRBV4-3
d_call: -
clone_size: -
j_call: TRBJ2-1

cdr3_nt: TGTGCCAGCAGCTTGACTCAGCTCTCCGTGAACACTGAAGCTTTCTTT
cdr3_aa: CASSLTQLSVNTEAFF
v_call: TRBV7-6
d_call: -
clone_size: -
j_call: TRBJ1-1

cdr3_nt: TGTGCCAGCGCGCCGGGACCAGGGGGAGATGAGCAGTTCTTC
cdr3_aa: CASAPGPGGDEQFF
v_call: TRBV7-3
d_call: TRBD1
clone_size: many
j_call: TRBJ2-1

cdr3_nt: TGCGCCAGCAGCTCGACAGGGGCGGACACCATATATTTT
cdr3_aa: CASSSTGADTIYF
v_call: TRBV5-1
d_call: TRBD1
clone_size: many
j_call: TRBJ1-3

cdr3_nt: TGTGCCACCAGGGACAGGGATAACACTGAAGCTTTCTTT
cdr3_aa: CATRDRDNTEAFF
v_call: TRBV24-1
d_call: TRBD1
clone_size: many
j_call: TRBJ1-1

cdr3_nt: TGCGCCAGCAGTCCTATCATAGAGCCCTCGACCGGGGAGCTGTTTTTT
cdr3_aa: CASSPIIEPSTGELFF
v_call: TRBV5-1
d_call: -
clone_size: many
j_call: TRBJ2-2

cdr3_nt: TGCGCCAGCAATCGGGGATCCACTGAAGCTTTCTTT
cdr3_aa: CASNRGSTEAFF
v_call: TRBV10-2
d_call: -
clone_size: -
j_call: TRBJ1-1

cdr3_nt: TGCGCCAGCAGCTCACAGGGGTCCACCGGGGAGCTGTTTTTT
cdr3_aa: CASSSQGSTGELFF
v_call: TRBV5-1
d_call: TRBD1
clone_size: many
j_call: TRBJ2-2

cdr3_nt: TGTGCCAGCAAAGGGGAGGAAGCTAGCACAGATACGCAGTATTTT
cdr3_aa: CASKGEEASTDTQYF
v_call: TRBV12-3/TRBV12-4
d_call: -
clone_size: many
j_call: TRBJ2-3

cdr3_nt: TGTGCCAGCAGTCCCGGCCCGCGGGGCAATGAGCAGTTCTTC
cdr3_aa: CASSPGPRGNEQFF
v_call: TRBV12-3/TRBV12-4
d_call: -
clone_size: -
j_call: TRBJ2-1

cdr3_nt: TGTGCCAGCAGGACGCTAGCGGGGGGGCTCTTTGAGCAGTTCTTC
cdr3_aa: CASRTLAGGLFEQFF
v_call: TRBV6-5
d_call: TRBD2
clone_size: many
j_call: TRBJ2-1

cdr3_nt: TGTGCCAGCAGTTTCGGCAGGGGAAATCAGCCCCAGCATTTT
cdr3_aa: CASSFGRGNQPQHF
v_call: TRBV28
d_call: -
clone_size: many
j_call: TRBJ1-5

cdr3_nt: TGCAGTGCTCGACCTTCGGGACAGGATGAAAAACTGTTTTTT
cdr3_aa: CSARPSGQDEKLFF
v_call: TRBV20-1
d_call: TRBD1
clone_size: many
j_call: TRBJ1-4